What follows describes a single TCR beta chain. The source of the sample is a study of cytomegalovirus exposure and HLA in healthy donors. Primers for the PCR totalled 60 Vbeta and 13 Jbeta. The protocol was immunoSEQ multiplex PCR, while the TCRdb copy is restricted to in-frame clones and leaves out a portion. The sample contains over 100,000 clones, almost 80% of which appear only once. The receptor was isolated from a female donor in good health and CMV-seronegative. The sequenced material came from PBMCs.

The CDR3 DNA is TGTGCCAGCAGCTTGGCGGAGCGCGGACAAGAGACCCAGTACTTC. Its translation is CASSLAERGQETQYF. This chain uses TRBV5-4 with TRBJ2-5; D is unresolved. This CDR3 contains 15 residues. Germline loops: CDR1 SGHNT, CDR2 YYREEE (reference sequence). Between the trimmed V and J ends, which lost 0 bases and 2 bases, there was a span of 11 bases.